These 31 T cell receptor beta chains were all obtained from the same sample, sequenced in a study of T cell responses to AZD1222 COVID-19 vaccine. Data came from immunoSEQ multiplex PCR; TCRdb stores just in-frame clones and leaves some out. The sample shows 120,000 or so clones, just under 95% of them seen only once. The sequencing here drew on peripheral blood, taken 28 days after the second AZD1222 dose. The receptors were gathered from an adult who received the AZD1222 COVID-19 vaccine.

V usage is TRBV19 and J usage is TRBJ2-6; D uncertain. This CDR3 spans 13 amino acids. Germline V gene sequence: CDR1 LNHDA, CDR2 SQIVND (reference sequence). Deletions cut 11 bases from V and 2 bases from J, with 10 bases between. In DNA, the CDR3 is TGTGCCTCGTTGGGCACTGGGGCCAACGTCCTGACTTTC. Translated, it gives CASLGTGANVLTF.

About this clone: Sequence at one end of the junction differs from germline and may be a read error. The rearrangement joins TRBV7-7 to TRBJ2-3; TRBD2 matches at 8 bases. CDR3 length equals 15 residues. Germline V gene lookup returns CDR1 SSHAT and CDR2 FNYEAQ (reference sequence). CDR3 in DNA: TGTGCTAGCAGCTTAGCGTCTAGCGGGTTAGATACGCAGTATTTT. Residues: CASSLASSGLDTQYF.

CDR3 sequence: CAWTIWGGAGTGELFF. CDR3 sequence (DNA): TGTGCCTGGACCATTTGGGGGGGCGCGGGCACCGGGGAGCTGTTTTTT. This sequence joins TRBV30 and TRBJ2-2, with D possibly TRBD2 on 7 matching bases. Trimming cost V 4 bases and J 4 bases, with 19 bases left between them. Germline lookup yields CDR1 GTSNPN and CDR2 SVGIG (reference sequence). The CDR3 consists of 16 residues.

The DNA of the CDR3 is TGCGCCAGCAGCCTACAGGGGCCGTTTGATTCACCCCTCCACTTT. Protein sequence: CASSLQGPFDSPLHF. This chain uses TRBV5-1 with TRBJ1-6; 7 nucleotides match TRBD1. The J segment lost 8 bases and the V segment lost 4 bases, leaving 9 bases of the junction unmatched. This CDR3 is built from 15 residues. Per the germline V gene, CDR1 is SGHRS and CDR2 is YFSETQ.

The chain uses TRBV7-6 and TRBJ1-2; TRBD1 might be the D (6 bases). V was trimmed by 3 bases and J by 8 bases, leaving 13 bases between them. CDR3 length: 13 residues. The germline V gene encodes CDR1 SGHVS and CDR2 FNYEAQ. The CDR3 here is CASSFGQTGGYTF. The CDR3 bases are TGTGCCAGCAGCTTCGGACAGACTGGGGGCTACACCTTC. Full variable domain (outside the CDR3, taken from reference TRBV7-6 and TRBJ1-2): GAGVSQSPRYKVTKRGQDVALRCDPISGHVSLYWYRQALGQGPEFLTYFNYEAQQDKSGLPNDRFSAERPEGSISTLTIQRTEQRDSAMYRCASSFGQTGGYTFGSGTRLTVV.

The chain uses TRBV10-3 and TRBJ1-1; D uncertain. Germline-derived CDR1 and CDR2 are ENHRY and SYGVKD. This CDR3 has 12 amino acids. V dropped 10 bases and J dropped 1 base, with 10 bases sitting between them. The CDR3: CATTAGNTEAFF. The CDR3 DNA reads TGTGCCACCACCGCCGGGAACACTGAAGCTTTCTTT.

The CDR3 is CASSPQGAAEAFF. CDR3 DNA: TGTGCCAGCTCACCACAGGGGGCCGCTGAAGCTTTCTTT. The chain couples TRBV18 to TRBJ1-1, with TRBD1 matching over 7 bases. V lost 1 base to trimming and J lost 6 bases; unmatched junction nucleotides: 2. CDR1 and CDR2 (germline): KGHSH, LQKENI. The CDR3 contains 13 residues.

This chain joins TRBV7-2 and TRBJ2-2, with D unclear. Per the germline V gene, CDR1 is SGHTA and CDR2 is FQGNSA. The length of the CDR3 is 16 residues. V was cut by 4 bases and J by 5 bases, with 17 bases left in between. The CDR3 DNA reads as TGTGCCAGCAGCTCCAGCTATGGACCCCCTACCGGGGAGCTGTTTTTT. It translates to CASSSSYGPPTGELFF.

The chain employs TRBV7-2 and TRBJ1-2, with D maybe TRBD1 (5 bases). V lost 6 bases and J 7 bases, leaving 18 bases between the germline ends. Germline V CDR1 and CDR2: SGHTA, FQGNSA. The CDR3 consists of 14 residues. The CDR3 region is CASSPGLGVGGYTF. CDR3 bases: TGTGCCAGCAGTCCAGGGTTGGGGGTCGGTGGCTACACCTTC.

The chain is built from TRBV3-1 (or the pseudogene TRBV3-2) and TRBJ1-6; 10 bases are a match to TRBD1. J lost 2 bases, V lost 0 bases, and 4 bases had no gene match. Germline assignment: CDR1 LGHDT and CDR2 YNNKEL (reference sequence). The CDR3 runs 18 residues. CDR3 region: CASSQERQGAAYNSPLHF. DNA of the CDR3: TGTGCCAGCAGCCAAGAAAGACAGGGGGCCGCCTATAATTCACCCCTCCACTTT.

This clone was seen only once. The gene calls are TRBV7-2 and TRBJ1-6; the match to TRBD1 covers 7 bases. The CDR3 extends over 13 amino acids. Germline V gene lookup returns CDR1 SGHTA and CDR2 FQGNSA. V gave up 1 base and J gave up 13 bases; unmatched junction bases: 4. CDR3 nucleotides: TGTGCCAGCAGCTTAGGGGACAGTGGGCCCCTCCACTTT. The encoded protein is CASSLGDSGPLHF.

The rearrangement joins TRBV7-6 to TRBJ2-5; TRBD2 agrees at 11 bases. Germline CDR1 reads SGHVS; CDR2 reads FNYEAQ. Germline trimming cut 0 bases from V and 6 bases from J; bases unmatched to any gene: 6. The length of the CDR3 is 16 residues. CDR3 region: CASSLAIASGGQTQYF. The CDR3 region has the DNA TGTGCCAGCAGCTTAGCGATCGCTAGCGGGGGGCAGACCCAGTACTTC.

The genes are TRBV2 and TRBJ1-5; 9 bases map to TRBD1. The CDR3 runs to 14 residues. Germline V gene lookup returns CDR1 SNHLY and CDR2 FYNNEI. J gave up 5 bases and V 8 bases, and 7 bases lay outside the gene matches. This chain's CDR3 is CASARDREDQPQHF. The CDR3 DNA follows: TGTGCCAGCGCCCGGGACAGGGAGGATCAGCCCCAGCATTTT.

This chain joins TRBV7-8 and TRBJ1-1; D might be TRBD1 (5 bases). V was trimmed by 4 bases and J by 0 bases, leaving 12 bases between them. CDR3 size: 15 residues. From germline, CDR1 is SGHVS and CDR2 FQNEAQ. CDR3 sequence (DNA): TGTGCCAGCAGCTCTACAGGAGCTATGAACACTGAAGCTTTCTTT. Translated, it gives CASSSTGAMNTEAFF.

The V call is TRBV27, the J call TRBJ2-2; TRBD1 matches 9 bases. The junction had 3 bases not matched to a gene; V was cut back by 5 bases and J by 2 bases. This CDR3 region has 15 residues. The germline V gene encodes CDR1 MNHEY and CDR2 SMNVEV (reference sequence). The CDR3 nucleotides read TGTGCCAGCAGTAGGACAGGGGACAACACCGGGGAGCTGTTTTTT. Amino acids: CASSRTGDNTGELFF.

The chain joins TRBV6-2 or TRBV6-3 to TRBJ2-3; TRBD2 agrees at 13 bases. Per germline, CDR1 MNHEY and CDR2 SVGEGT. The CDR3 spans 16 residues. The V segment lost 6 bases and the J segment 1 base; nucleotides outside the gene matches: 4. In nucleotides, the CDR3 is TGTGCCAGCAGCTCCGGGACTAGCGGGGGCACAGATACGCAGTATTTT. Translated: CASSSGTSGGTDTQYF.

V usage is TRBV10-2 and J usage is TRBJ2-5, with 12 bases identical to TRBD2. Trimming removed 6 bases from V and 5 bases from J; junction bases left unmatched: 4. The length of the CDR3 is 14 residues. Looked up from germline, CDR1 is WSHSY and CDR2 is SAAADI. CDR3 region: CASRLAGGSETQYF. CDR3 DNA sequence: TGCGCCAGCAGGCTAGCGGGGGGGTCGGAGACCCAGTACTTC.

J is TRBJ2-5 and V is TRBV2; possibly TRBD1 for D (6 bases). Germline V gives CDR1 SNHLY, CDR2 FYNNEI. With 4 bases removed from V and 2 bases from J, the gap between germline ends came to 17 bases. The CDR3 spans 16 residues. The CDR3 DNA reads TGTGCCAGCAGTGTTTCTTACAGGGAATATCAAGAGACCCAGTACTTC. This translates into CASSVSYREYQETQYF.

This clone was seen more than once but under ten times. The CDR3 here is CASSQEIGGTGHGYTF. The CDR3 DNA sequence: TGTGCCAGCAGCCAAGAAATTGGGGGGACAGGGCATGGCTACACCTTC. V and J are TRBV3-1 (or the pseudogene TRBV3-2) and TRBJ1-2, with TRBD1 identical over 9 bases. V lost 0 bases and J lost 6; bases outside the gene matches: 8. Germline CDR1 reads LGHDT; CDR2 reads YNNKEL (reference sequence). The CDR3 is made up of 16 amino acids.

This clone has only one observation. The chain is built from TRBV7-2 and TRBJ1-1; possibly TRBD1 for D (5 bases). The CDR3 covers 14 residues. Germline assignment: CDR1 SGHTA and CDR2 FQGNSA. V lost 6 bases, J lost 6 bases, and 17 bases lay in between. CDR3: CASRGTAGSAEAFF. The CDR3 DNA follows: TGTGCCAGCAGGGGGACGGCGGGAAGCGCTGAAGCTTTCTTT.

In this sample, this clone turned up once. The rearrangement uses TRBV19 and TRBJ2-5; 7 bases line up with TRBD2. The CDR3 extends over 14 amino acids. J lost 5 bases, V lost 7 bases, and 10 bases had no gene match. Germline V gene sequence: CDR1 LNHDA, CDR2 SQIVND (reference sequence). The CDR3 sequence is CASNGLEASETQYF. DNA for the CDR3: TGTGCCAGTAACGGACTAGAGGCTTCCGAGACCCAGTACTTC.

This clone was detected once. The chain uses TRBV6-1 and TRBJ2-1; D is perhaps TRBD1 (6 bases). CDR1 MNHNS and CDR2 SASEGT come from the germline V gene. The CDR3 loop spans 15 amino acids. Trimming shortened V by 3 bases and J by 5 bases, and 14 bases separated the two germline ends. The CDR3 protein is CASSELGTRDNEQFF. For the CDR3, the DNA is TGTGCCAGCAGTGAGCTGGGGACACGGGACAATGAGCAGTTCTTC.

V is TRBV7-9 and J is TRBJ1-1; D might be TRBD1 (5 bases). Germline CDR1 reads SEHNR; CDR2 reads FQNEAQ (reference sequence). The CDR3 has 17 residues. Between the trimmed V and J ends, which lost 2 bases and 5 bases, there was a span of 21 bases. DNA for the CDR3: TGTGCCAGCAGCTTAACTCCGGCGGGGACGGTCAAGACTGAAGCTTTCTTT. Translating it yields CASSLTPAGTVKTEAFF.

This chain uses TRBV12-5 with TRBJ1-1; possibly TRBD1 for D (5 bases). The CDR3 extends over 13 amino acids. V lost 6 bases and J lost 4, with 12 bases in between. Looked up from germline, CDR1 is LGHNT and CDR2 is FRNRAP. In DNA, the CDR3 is TGTGCTAGTGGAACCCCCGGGGGCACTGAAGCTTTCTTT. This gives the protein CASGTPGGTEAFF.

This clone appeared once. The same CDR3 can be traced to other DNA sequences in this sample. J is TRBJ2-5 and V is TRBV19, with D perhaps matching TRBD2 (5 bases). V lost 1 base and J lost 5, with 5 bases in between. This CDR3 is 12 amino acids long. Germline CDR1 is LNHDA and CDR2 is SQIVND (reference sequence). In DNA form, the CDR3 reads TGTGCCAGTAGTATAGCGGGGGAGACCCAGTACTTC. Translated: CASSIAGETQYF.

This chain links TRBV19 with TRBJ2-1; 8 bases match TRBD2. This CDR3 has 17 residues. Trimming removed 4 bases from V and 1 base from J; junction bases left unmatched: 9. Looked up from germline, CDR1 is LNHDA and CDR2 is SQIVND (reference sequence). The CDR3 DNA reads TGTGCCAGTAGTAGGACGACGGGACTAGAATCCTACAATGAGCAGTTCTTC. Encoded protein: CASSRTTGLESYNEQFF.

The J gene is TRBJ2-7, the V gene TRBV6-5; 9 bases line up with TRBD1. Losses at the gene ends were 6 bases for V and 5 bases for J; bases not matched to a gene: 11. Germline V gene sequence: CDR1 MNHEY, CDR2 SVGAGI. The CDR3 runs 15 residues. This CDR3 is CASRDNRGQVDEQYF. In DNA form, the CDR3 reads TGTGCCAGCAGAGACAACAGGGGGCAGGTGGACGAGCAGTACTTC.

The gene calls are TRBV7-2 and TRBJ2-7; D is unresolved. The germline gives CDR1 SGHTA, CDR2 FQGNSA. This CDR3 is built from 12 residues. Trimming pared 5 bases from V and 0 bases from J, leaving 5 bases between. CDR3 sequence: CASSPTSYEQYF. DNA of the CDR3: TGTGCCAGCAGCCCGACCTCCTACGAGCAGTACTTC.

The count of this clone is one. CDR3 in amino acids: CASSPSLGARDIQYF. DNA for the CDR3: TGTGCCAGCTCACCGAGTTTGGGGGCTCGGGACATTCAGTACTTC. V usage is TRBV18 and J usage is TRBJ2-4; a possible D gene is TRBD1 (6 bases). Germline CDR1 is KGHSH and CDR2 is LQKENI. Trimming left V 3 bases short and J 8 bases short, with 17 bases between. The CDR3 has 15 residues. Full variable domain (rest looked up from reference TRBV18 and TRBJ2-4): NAGVMQNPRHLVRRRGQEARLRCSPMKGHSHVYWYRQLPEEGLKFMVYLQKENIIDESGMPKERFSAEFPKEGPSILRIQQVVRGDSAAYFCASSPSLGARDIQYFGAGTRLSVL.

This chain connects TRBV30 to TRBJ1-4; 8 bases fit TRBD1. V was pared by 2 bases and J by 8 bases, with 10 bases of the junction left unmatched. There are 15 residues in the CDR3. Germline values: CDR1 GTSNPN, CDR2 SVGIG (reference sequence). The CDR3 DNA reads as TGTGCCTGGAGTCCTACAGGGGGGTTTAGGGAAAAACTGTTTTTT. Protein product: CAWSPTGGFREKLFF.

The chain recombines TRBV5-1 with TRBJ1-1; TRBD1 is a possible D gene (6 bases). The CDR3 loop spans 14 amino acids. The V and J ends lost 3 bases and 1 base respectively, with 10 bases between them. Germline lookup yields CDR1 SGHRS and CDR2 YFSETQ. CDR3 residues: CASSSDSTNTEAFF. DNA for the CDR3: TGCGCCAGCAGCTCGGACAGCACGAACACTGAAGCTTTCTTT. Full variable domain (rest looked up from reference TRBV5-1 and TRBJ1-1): KAGVTQTPRYLIKTRGQQVTLSCSPISGHRSVSWYQQTPGQGLQFLFEYFSETQRNKGNFPGRFSGRQFSNSRSEMNVSTLELGDSALYLCASSSDSTNTEAFFGQGTRLTVV.